This T cell receptor beta chain was captured by sequencing in a study of T cell responses to AZD1222 COVID-19 vaccine. At the level of the study: Second-dose timings of about 4 or about 12 weeks were pooled. General study results and limits: Across the whole spike, CD4 TCRs peaked at regions 160-218 and 743-854. Sampled repertoires all dated from after the peak T cell response. Baseline serostatus was positive in only a handful of AZD1222 recipients.

For this clone: Its antigen is not known.

Clones were sequenced by immunoSEQ multiplex PCR, and TCRdb holds only the in-frame ones, with some missing. The top ten clones hold about 7.8% of a sample with roughly 120,000 clones, more than 75% of them seen once. Sequenced here: peripheral blood, sampled on day 0 of AZD1222 vaccination. The source is an adult in good health.

The CDR3 loop is CASRTGYGELFF. CDR3 in DNA: TGCGCCAGCAGAACAGGGTACGGGGAGCTGTTTTTT. The V and J genes are TRBV10-2 and TRBJ2-2, with a possible D match to TRBD1 (6 bases). Looked up from germline, CDR1 is WSHSY and CDR2 is SAAADI. Trimming stripped 6 bases from V and 7 bases from J, with 9 bases between. The CDR3 totals 12 residues.